The T cell receptor (beta chain) under discussion was sequenced for a study of PD-1 blockade in classical Hodgkin lymphoma. All patients experienced relapse after autologous stem cell transplantation, and brentuximab vedotin exposure was variable. Profiled with immunoSEQ multiplex PCR; TCRdb holds only in-frame clones, not every one. The profile shows tens of thousands of clones, roughly 80% of them singletons. CDR3 length: 13 residues. The V gene lost 5 bases and the J gene lost 2 bases, with 10 bases spanning the gap. In germline, CDR1 is GTSNPN, CDR2 SVGIG (reference sequence). Points from the study as a whole: Underlying causes for the observed repertoire differences were not defined, possibly disease activity or prior therapy.

This clone showed up just a few times. Its antigen is still unknown. V and J are TRBV30 and TRBJ2-1, with D maybe TRBD1 (5 bases). The sequence was collected from a human donor with classical Hodgkin lymphoma. The specimen was peripheral blood mononuclear cells (PBMCs), collected at baseline. In DNA, the CDR3 is TGTGCCTGGGGGGAAGGGGCCTACAATGAGCAGTTCTTC. This gives the protein CAWGEGAYNEQFF. The whole variable domain, filled in from reference TRBV30 and TRBJ2-1, reads SQTIHQWPATLVQPVGSPLSLECTVEGTSNPNLYWYRQAAGRGLQLLFYSVGIGQISSEVPQNLSASRPQDRQFILSSKKLLLSDSGFYLCAWGEGAYNEQFFGPGTRLTVL.